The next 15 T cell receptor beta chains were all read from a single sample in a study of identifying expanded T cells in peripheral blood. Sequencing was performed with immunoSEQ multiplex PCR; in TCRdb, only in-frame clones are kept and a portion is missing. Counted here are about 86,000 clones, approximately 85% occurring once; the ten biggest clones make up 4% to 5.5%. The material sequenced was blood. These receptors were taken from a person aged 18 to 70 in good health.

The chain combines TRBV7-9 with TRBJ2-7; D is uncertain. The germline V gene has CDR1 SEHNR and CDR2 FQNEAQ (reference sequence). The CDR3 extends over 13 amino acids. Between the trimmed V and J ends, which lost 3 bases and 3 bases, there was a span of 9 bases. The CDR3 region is CASSFSRDYEQYF. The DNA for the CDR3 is TGTGCCAGCAGCTTCAGTAGGGACTACGAGCAGTACTTC.

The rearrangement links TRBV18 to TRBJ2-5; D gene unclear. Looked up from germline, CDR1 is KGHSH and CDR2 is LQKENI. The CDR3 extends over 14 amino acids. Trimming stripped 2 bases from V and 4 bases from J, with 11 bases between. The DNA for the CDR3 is TGTGCCAGCTCACCAAGCTCCCCGGGAGAGACCCAGTACTTC. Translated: CASSPSSPGETQYF.

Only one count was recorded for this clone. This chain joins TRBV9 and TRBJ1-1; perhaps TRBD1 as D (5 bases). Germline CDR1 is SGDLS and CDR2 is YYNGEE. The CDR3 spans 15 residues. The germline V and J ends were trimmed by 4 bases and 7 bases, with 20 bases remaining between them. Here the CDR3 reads CASSPLPLGRREAFF. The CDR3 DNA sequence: TGTGCCAGCAGCCCCCTTCCATTGGGGCGCCGTGAAGCTTTCTTT.

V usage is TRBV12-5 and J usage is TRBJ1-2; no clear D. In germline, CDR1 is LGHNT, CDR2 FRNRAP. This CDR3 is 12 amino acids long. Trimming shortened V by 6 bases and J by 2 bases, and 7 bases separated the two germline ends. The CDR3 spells CASGFQNYGYTF. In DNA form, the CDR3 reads TGTGCTAGTGGGTTCCAAAACTATGGCTACACCTTC.

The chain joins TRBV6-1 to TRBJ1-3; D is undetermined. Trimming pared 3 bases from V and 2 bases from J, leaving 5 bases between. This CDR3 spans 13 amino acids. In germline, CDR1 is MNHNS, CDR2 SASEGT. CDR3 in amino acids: CASSDPTGNTIYF. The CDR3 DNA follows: TGTGCCAGCAGTGATCCCACTGGAAACACCATATATTTT.

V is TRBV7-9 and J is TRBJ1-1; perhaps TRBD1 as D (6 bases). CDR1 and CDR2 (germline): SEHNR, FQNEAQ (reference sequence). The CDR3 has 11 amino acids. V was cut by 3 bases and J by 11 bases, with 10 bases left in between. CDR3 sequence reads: CASSFQGWAFF. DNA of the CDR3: TGTGCCAGCAGCTTTCAGGGGTGGGCTTTCTTT.

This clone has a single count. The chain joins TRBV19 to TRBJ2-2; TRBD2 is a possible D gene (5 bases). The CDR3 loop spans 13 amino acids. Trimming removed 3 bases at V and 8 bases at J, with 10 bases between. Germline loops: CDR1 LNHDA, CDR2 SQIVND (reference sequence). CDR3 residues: CASSITSAGELFF. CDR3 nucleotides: TGTGCCAGTAGTATTACTAGTGCTGGGGAGCTGTTTTTT.

The CDR3: CSVADLKTAGIQYF. CDR3 DNA sequence: TGCAGCGTTGCGGATTTAAAAACGGCGGGCATTCAGTACTTC. The chain is built from TRBV29-1 and TRBJ2-4; a possible D gene is TRBD2 (5 bases). This CDR3 contains 14 residues. Per the germline V gene, CDR1 is SQVTM and CDR2 is ANQGSEA. V lost 4 bases to trimming and J lost 9 bases, with 19 bases between them.

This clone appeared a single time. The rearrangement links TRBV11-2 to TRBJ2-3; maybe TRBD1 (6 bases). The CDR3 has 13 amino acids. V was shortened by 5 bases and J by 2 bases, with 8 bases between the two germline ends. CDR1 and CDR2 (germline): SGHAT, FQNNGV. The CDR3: CASSQGPTDTQYF. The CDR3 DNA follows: TGTGCCAGCAGCCAGGGGCCCACAGATACGCAGTATTTT.

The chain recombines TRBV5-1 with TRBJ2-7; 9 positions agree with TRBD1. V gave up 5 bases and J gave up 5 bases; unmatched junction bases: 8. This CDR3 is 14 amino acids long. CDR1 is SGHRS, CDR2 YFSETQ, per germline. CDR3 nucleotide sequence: TGCGCCAGCAGAGGGGACAGGGCGAGAGACGAGCAGTACTTC. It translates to CASRGDRARDEQYF. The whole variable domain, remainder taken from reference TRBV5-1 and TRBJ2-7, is KAGVTQTPRYLIKTRGQQVTLSCSPISGHRSVSWYQQTPGQGLQFLFEYFSETQRNKGNFPGRFSGRQFSNSRSEMNVSTLELGDSALYLCASRGDRARDEQYFGPGTRLTVT.

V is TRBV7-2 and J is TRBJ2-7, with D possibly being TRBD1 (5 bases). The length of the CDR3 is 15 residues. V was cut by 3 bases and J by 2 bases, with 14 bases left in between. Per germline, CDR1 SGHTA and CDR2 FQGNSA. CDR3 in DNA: TGTGCCAGCAGCTTTGGGGCAGGAAAGACCTACGAGCAGTACTTC. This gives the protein CASSFGAGKTYEQYF. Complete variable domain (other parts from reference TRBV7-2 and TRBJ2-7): GAGVSQSPSNKVTEKGKDVELRCDPISGHTALYWYRQSLGQGLEFLIYFQGNSAPDKSGLPSDRFSAERTGGSVSTLTIQRTQQEDSAVYLCASSFGAGKTYEQYFGPGTRLTVT.

CDR3 in amino acids: CASSLSRTGGRETQYF. CDR3 coding DNA: TGTGCCAGCAGCTTAAGTCGGACAGGGGGCAGGGAGACCCAGTACTTC. The J gene is TRBJ2-5, the V gene TRBV7-2, with 11 bases fitting TRBD1. Trimming took 2 bases from V and 5 from J; bases not matched to a gene: 7. This CDR3 is 16 amino acids long. CDR1 is SGHTA and CDR2 is FQGNSA in the germline V gene. The variable domain in full, with the rest retrieved from reference TRBV7-2 and TRBJ2-5, is GAGVSQSPSNKVTEKGKDVELRCDPISGHTALYWYRQSLGQGLEFLIYFQGNSAPDKSGLPSDRFSAERTGGSVSTLTIQRTQQEDSAVYLCASSLSRTGGRETQYFGPGTRLLVL.

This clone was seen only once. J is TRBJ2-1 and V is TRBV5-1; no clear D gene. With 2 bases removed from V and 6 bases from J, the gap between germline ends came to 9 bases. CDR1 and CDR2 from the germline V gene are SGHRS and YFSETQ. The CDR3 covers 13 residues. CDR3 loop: CASSLEQSNEQFF. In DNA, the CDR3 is TGCGCCAGCAGCTTAGAACAGAGCAATGAGCAGTTCTTC.

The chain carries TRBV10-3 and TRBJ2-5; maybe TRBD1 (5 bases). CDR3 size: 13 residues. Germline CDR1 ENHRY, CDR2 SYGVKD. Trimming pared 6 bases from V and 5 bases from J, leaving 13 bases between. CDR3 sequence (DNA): TGTGCCATCAGAGAAGCAGGGTGGGAGACCCAGTACTTC. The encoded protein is CAIREAGWETQYF.

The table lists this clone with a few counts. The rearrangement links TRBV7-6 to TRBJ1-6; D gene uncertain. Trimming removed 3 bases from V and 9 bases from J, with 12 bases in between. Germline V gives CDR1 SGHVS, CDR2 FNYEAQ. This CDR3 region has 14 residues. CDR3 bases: TGTGCCAGCAGCTTGGCCGCTAGATCTTCACCCCTCCACTTT. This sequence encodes CASSLAARSSPLHF. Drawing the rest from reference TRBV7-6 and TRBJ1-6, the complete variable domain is GAGVSQSPRYKVTKRGQDVALRCDPISGHVSLYWYRQALGQGPEFLTYFNYEAQQDKSGLPNDRFSAERPEGSISTLTIQRTEQRDSAMYRCASSLAARSSPLHFGNGTRLTVT.